This TCR beta chain is from a study of a mutant IDH1 vaccine in newly diagnosed glioma. The time point was: week 47, end of study. With topical imiquimod, each dose of the vaccine consisted of 300 ug of mutant IDH1 20-mer peptide. Vaccinations, eight in total, occurred in weeks 1, 3, 5, 7, 11, 15, 19, 23. The protocol was immunoSEQ multiplex PCR, while the TCRdb copy is restricted to in-frame clones and leaves out a portion. Of about 94,000 clones in the sample, roughly 89% were seen once. Germline-derived CDR1 and CDR2 are SGHDT and YYEEEE. With 0 bases removed from V and 6 bases from J, the gap between germline ends came to 4 bases. CDR3 length: 12 amino acids. As regards this clone: Its antigen is as yet unknown.

Source: PBMCs, taken from a glioma patient whose treatment included an IDH1 peptide vaccine. The chain couples TRBV5-6 to TRBJ2-1; D unresolved. The receptor's source is a woman aged 45-60 years with glioma. The CDR3 here is CASSLAPNEQFF. For the CDR3, the DNA is TGTGCCAGCAGCTTGGCCCCCAATGAGCAGTTCTTC.